Included here is one T cell receptor (beta chain) sequence, with context. What it binds is not known. The data belong to a study of cytomegalovirus exposure and HLA in healthy donors. The study's findings and limits: A cluster of highly shared sequence variants was likely a sequencing artifact. About 90% or about 30% of the time was how often most TCR beta V segments were productive, according to an earlier analysis.

Participants comprised healthy donors of bone marrow. Both 60 Vbeta primers and 13 Jbeta primers went into the PCR. Using immunoSEQ multiplex PCR, the repertoire was profiled, and TCRdb retains in-frame clones only, with some absent. Seen here are roughly 38,000 clones, about 72% observed once, and the top ten hold 7.5% to 8.5%. Material: PBMCs. The TCR comes from a woman aged 30 to 39 in good health and CMV-seropositive.

The CDR3 DNA is TGCGCCAGCAGCTTACAGGGTTTTTGGACAGATACGCAGTATTTT. Protein product: CASSLQGFWTDTQYF. The chain joins TRBV5-1 to TRBJ2-3, with D tentatively TRBD1 (6 bases). CDR3 length: 15 amino acids. Germline-derived CDR1 and CDR2 are SGHRS and YFSETQ. Trimming removed 2 bases at V and 3 bases at J, with 13 bases between.